The 20 T cell receptor beta chains given below trace back to one sample, sequenced in a study of shared clonotypes between healthy human individuals (dated by TCRdb to 2020 to 2022). Library preparation employed the immunoSEQ multiplex PCR assay. Imported from immuneACCESS, the table was reduced by TCRdb to in-frame sequences with V and J called. These copies leave out some clones; in studies compared against another copy, an unresolved V gene accounts for under half, and the cause of the remainder is not known. For this sample the table gives under 650,000 clones, of which around 96% were detected only once. The top ten constitute approximately 0.06% of the sample. Sequenced material: naive CD4+ T cells sorted from blood. The sample's cell subset or site, from its label and the paper: CD45RA+ positively selected. Receptor source: a woman between 25 and 40 years old in good health.

This chain connects TRBV5-1 to TRBJ2-5, with D unclear. Germline lookup yields CDR1 SGHRS and CDR2 YFSETQ. The CDR3 has 14 amino acids. The ends were cut back, 1 base at V and 1 base at J, with 8 bases in the middle. CDR3 nucleotide sequence: TGCGCCAGCAGCTTGATGACCGCCCAAGAGACCCAGTACTTC. This gives the protein CASSLMTAQETQYF.

The chain carries TRBV5-1 and TRBJ2-2; 9 nucleotides line up with TRBD1. J gave up 6 bases and V 4 bases, and 13 bases lay outside the gene matches. The CDR3 is 17 amino acids. Germline V gives CDR1 SGHRS, CDR2 YFSETQ. The CDR3: CASSPGVGTGHSGELFF. The CDR3, as DNA: TGCGCCAGCAGCCCAGGGGTAGGGACAGGGCATTCCGGGGAGCTGTTTTTT.

The chain joins TRBV4-2 to TRBJ2-7, with 11 bases fitting TRBD2. Trimming removed 4 bases from V and 3 bases from J; junction bases left unmatched: 5. Germline V gene lookup returns CDR1 LGHNA and CDR2 YNFKEQ. The CDR3 has 15 residues. The CDR3 DNA reads as TGTGCCAGCAGCCCCACGACTAGCGGGGACTACGAGCAGTACTTC. It yields the protein CASSPTTSGDYEQYF.

The genes are TRBV6-1 and TRBJ1-1; 8 bases align to TRBD1. The CDR3 consists of 16 residues. The V segment lost 6 bases and the J segment 0 bases; nucleotides outside the gene matches: 9. CDR1 and CDR2 (germline): MNHNS, SASEGT. CDR3 bases: TGTGCCAGCAGAGAACGAAGGACAGGGTTGAACACTGAAGCTTTCTTT. Translation: CASRERRTGLNTEAFF.

In its sample, this clone was seen once. This chain joins TRBV11-2 and TRBJ2-2; weak D call: TRBD2 (6 bases). CDR1 is SGHAT and CDR2 is FQNNGV in the germline V gene. The V end lost 5 bases, the J end lost 6 bases, and 13 bases lay between the germline ends. CDR3 length: 14 amino acids. CDR3 protein: CASSLDYVPGELFF. The DNA of the CDR3 is TGTGCCAGCAGCCTGGACTATGTCCCCGGGGAGCTGTTTTTT.

This chain connects TRBV29-1 to TRBJ2-2; D gene unclear. V lost 0 bases to trimming and J lost 6 bases, with 2 bases between them. The germline V gene has CDR1 SQVTM and CDR2 ANQGSEA. The CDR3 spans 11 residues. The CDR3 sequence: CSVEDAGELFF. The DNA of the CDR3 is TGCAGCGTTGAAGACGCCGGGGAGCTGTTTTTT.

This clone was observed a single time. The V call is TRBV4-2, the J call TRBJ1-2; the D gene is possibly TRBD1 (5 bases). The CDR3 is 15 amino acids. Germline-derived CDR1 and CDR2 are LGHNA and YNFKEQ. V was pared by 8 bases and J by 8 bases, with 24 bases between. CDR3 bases: TGTGCCAGCGAGCCAAGTAGGGACCTACCTTACGGCTACACCTTC. As protein: CASEPSRDLPYGYTF.

The chain has TRBV7-2 and TRBJ1-6; unclear D gene. Germline CDR1 and CDR2: SGHTA and FQGNSA. The CDR3 is 11 residues long. The V end lost 1 base, the J end lost 8 bases, and 0 bases lay between the germline ends. Written as DNA, the CDR3 is TGTGCCAGCAGCTTAGATTCACCCCTCCACTTT. It codes for CASSLDSPLHF.

The chain has TRBV5-6 and TRBJ2-5; D is unresolved. The germline CDR1 and CDR2 sequences are SGHDT and YYEEEE. Trimming shortened V by 1 base and J by 2 bases, and 6 bases separated the two germline ends. The CDR3 is 13 amino acids. CDR3 DNA: TGTGCCAGCAGCTTGCAGAAACAAGAGACCCAGTACTTC. This sequence encodes CASSLQKQETQYF.

The chain is built from TRBV18 and TRBJ2-1; D is unresolved. The CDR3 extends over 14 amino acids. V shed 8 bases and J shed 4 bases, with 15 bases lying between them. The germline gives CDR1 KGHSH, CDR2 LQKENI. The CDR3 bases are TGTGCCAGCACGCCCCCCAGCAGTTACAATGAGCAGTTCTTC. Translated, it gives CASTPPSSYNEQFF.

This rearrangement joins TRBV27 to TRBJ2-2, with D unresolved. CDR1 is MNHEY and CDR2 is SMNVEV in the germline V gene (reference sequence). Trimming took 2 bases from V and 3 from J, leaving 7 bases between them. There are 14 residues in the CDR3. The CDR3 spells CASSLNSYTGELFF. For the CDR3, the DNA is TGTGCCAGCAGTTTAAACTCGTACACCGGGGAGCTGTTTTTT.

The chain couples TRBV5-5 to TRBJ1-1; 7 bases fit TRBD1. After removal of 0 bases from V and 11 bases from J, the junction contained 7 bases not matched to a gene. Germline V lookup: CDR1 SGHKS, CDR2 YYEKEE (reference sequence). The CDR3 totals 13 residues. The CDR3 nucleotides are TGTGCCAGCAGCTTGGGAGACAGGGTTGGGGCTTTCTTT. Translated, it gives CASSLGDRVGAFF.

The chain links TRBV6-1 to TRBJ1-5, with D possibly being TRBD1 (6 bases). The germline V gene encodes CDR1 MNHNS and CDR2 SASEGT. V was clipped by 6 bases and J by 3 bases, with 9 bases between them. This CDR3 is 13 amino acids long. CDR3 sequence: CASSRTDNQPQHF. CDR3 DNA sequence: TGTGCCAGCAGCCGGACAGACAATCAGCCCCAGCATTTT.

V gene TRBV13 combines with J gene TRBJ1-1, with D unresolved. Trimming took 6 bases from V and 11 from J, leaving 16 bases between them. The CDR3 runs to 12 residues. CDR1 and CDR2 (germline): PRHDT, FYEKMQ (reference sequence). CDR3 protein: CASSFRYTSAFF. The CDR3 bases are TGTGCCAGCAGTTTTAGGTACACCAGCGCTTTCTTT.

CDR3: CASTPRGTTAYEQYF. For the CDR3, the DNA is TGCGCCAGCACCCCAAGGGGGACGACCGCGTACGAGCAGTACTTC. The V call is TRBV10-1, the J call TRBJ2-7, with D perhaps matching TRBD1 (6 bases). The CDR3 totals 15 residues. V was clipped by 7 bases and J by 4 bases, with 20 bases between them. The V gene's germline CDR1 is WNHNN and CDR2 SYGVQD (reference sequence).

The chain has TRBV7-8 and TRBJ2-1; the D is unclear. The germline V gene encodes CDR1 SGHVS and CDR2 FQNEAQ. CDR3 length: 11 amino acids. V lost 8 bases, J lost 9 bases, and 11 bases lay in between. The CDR3: CASHRGAEQFF. In DNA form, the CDR3 reads TGTGCCAGCCACCGTGGAGCTGAGCAGTTCTTC.

DNA of the CDR3: TGTGCCAGCAGCCACGGCGGGTGGGGCGGCACAGATACGCAGTATTTT. Translation: CASSHGGWGGTDTQYF. The chain combines TRBV4-2 with TRBJ2-3; D may be TRBD1 or TRBD2 (5 bases each). Germline CDR1 and CDR2: LGHNA and YNFKEQ. The CDR3 totals 16 residues. Trimming removed 3 bases from V and 1 base from J, with 14 bases in between.

This clone was seen once. V usage is TRBV7-9 and J usage is TRBJ1-1; D is possibly TRBD1 (5 bases). Between the trimmed V and J ends, which lost 0 bases and 0 bases, there was a span of 11 bases. From germline, CDR1 is SEHNR and CDR2 FQNEAQ (reference sequence). This CDR3 comprises 16 residues. CDR3 loop: CASSLATAFLNTEAFF. Written as DNA, the CDR3 is TGTGCCAGCAGCTTAGCGACAGCTTTCCTGAACACTGAAGCTTTCTTT.

The count of this clone is one. As DNA, the CDR3 is TGTGCCAGCAGGGGACAGGGACAGACCTACGAGCAGTACTTC. Its translation: CASRGQGQTYEQYF. The chain is built from TRBV28 and TRBJ2-7, with 9 bases identical to TRBD1. CDR1 MDHEN and CDR2 SYDVKM come from the germline V gene. The CDR3 length is 14 residues. The trim removed 6 bases at V and 2 bases at J, leaving 5 bases unmatched.

This clone was seen a few times. This rearrangement joins TRBV6-1 to TRBJ2-7, with D tentatively TRBD2 (5 bases). CDR3 size: 14 residues. Germline CDR1 and CDR2: MNHNS and SASEGT. V was cut by 9 bases and J by 4 bases, with 19 bases left in between. CDR3 bases: TGTGCCAGTTGGTCAAAGGGAGAATATTACGAGCAGTACTTC. Translating it yields CASWSKGEYYEQYF.